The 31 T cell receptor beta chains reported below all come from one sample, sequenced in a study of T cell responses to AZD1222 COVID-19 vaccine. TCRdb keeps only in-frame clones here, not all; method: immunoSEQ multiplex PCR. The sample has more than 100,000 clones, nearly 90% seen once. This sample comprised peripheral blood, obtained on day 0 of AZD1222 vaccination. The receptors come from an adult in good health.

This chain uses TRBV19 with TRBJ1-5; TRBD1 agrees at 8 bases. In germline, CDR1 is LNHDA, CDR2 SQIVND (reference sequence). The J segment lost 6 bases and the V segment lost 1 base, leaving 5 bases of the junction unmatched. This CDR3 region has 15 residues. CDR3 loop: CASSIGRGQSQPQHF. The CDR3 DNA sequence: TGTGCCAGTAGTATAGGCAGGGGGCAGAGTCAGCCCCAGCATTTT.

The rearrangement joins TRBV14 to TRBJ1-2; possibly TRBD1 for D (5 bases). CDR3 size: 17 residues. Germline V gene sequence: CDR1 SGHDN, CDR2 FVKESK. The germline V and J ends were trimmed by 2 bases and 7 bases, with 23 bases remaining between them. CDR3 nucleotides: TGTGCCAGCAGCCAAAACAGGACGTCTTTGCCCGGGTCTGGCTACACCTTC. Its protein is CASSQNRTSLPGSGYTF. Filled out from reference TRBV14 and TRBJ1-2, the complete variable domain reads EAGVTQFPSHSVIEKGQTVTLRCDPISGHDNLYWYRRVMGKEIKFLLHFVKESKQDESGMPNNRFLAERTGGTYSTLKVQPAELEDSGVYFCASSQNRTSLPGSGYTFGSGTRLTVV.

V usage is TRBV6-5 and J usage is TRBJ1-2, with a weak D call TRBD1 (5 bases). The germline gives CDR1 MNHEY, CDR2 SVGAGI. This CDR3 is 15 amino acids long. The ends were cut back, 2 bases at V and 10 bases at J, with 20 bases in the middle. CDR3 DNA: TGTGCCAGCAGTTACATATCGGGGACTAGAGCCAACTACACCTTC. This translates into CASSYISGTRANYTF.

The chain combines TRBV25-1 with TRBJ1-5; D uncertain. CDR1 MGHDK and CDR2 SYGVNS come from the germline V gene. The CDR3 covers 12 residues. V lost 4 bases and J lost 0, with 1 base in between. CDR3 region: CASSASNQPQHF. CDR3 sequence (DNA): TGTGCCAGCAGTGCTAGCAATCAGCCCCAGCATTTT.

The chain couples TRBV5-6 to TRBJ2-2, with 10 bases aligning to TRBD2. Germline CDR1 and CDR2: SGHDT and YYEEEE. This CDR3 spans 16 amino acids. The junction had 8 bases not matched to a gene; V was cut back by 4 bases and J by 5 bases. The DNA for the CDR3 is TGTGCCAGCAGCGAGACAGCGGGGGGGCTGACCGGGGAGCTGTTTTTT. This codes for CASSETAGGLTGELFF.

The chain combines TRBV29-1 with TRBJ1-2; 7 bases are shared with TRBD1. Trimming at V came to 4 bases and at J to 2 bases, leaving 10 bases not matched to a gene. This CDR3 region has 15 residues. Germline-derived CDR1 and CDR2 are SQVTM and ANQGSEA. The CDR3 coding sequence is TGCAGCGTTGCCGAACGACAGGGAGGCAACTATGGCTACACCTTC. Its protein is CSVAERQGGNYGYTF. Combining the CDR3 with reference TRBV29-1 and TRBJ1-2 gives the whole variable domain SAVISQKPSRDICQRGTSLTIQCQVDSQVTMMFWYRQQPGQSLTLIATANQGSEATYESGFVIDKFPISRPNLTFSTLTVSNMSPEDSSIYLCSVAERQGGNYGYTFGSGTRLTVV.

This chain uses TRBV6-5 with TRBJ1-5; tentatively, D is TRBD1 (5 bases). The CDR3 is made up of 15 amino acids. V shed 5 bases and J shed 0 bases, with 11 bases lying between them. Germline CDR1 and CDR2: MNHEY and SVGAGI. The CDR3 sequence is CASSHGAGSNQPQHF. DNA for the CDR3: TGTGCCAGCAGTCACGGGGCGGGTAGCAATCAGCCCCAGCATTTT.

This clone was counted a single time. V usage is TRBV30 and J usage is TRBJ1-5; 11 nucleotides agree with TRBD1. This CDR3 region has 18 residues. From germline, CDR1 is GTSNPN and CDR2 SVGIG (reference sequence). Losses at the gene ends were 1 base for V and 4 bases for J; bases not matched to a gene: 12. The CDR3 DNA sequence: TGTGCCTGGAGTGGGGGTAGGGACAGGGGGTTGTGGAATCAGCCCCAGCATTTT. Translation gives CAWSGGRDRGLWNQPQHF.

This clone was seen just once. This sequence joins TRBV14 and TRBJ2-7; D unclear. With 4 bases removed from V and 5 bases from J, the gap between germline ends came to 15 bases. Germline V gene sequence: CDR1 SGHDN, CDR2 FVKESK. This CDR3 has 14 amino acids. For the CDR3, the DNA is TGTGCCAGCAGCCCTCTCCGCTTAGTCAACGAGCAGTACTTC. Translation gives CASSPLRLVNEQYF.

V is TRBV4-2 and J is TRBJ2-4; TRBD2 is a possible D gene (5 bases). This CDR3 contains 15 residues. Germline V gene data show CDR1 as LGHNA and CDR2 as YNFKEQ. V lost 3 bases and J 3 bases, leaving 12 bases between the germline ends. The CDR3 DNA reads TGTGCCAGCAGCCACATGGACGGGGTCAAAAACATTCAGTACTTC. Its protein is CASSHMDGVKNIQYF.

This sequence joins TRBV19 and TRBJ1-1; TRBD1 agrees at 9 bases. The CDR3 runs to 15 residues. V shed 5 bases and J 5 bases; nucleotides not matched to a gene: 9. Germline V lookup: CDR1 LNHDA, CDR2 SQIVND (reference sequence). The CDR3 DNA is TGTGCCAGTAGTGCGACAGGGGGTAGAAGGACTGAAGCTTTCTTT. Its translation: CASSATGGRRTEAFF. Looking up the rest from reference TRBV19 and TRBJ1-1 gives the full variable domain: DGGITQSPKYLFRKEGQNVTLSCEQNLNHDAMYWYRQDPGQGLRLIYYSQIVNDFQKGDIAEGYSVSREKKESFPLTVTSAQKNPTAFYLCASSATGGRRTEAFFGQGTRLTVV.

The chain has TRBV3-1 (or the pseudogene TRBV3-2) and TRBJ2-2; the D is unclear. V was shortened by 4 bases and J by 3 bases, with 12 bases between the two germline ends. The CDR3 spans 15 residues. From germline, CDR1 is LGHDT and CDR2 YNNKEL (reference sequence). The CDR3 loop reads CASSPTVGDTGELFF. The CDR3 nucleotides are TGTGCCAGCAGCCCTACGGTCGGCGACACCGGGGAGCTGTTTTTT.

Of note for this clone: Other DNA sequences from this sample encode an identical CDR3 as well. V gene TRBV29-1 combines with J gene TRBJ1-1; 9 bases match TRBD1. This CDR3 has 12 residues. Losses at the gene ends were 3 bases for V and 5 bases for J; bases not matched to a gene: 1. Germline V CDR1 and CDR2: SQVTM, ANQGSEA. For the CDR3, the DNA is TGCAGCGTTGAGACAGGGGGGACTGAAGCTTTCTTT. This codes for CSVETGGTEAFF.

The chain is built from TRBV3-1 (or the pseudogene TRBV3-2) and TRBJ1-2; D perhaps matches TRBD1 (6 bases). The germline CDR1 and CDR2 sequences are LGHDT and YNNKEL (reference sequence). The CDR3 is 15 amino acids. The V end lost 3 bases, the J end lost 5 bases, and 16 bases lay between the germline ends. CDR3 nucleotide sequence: TGTGCCAGCAGCCAGGACGGGGGGCGGTCATATGGCTACACCTTC. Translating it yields CASSQDGGRSYGYTF.

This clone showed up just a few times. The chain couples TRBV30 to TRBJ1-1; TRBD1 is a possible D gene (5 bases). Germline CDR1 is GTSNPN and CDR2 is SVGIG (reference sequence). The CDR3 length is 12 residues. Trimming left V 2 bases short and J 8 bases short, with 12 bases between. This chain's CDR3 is CAWSLGPREAFF. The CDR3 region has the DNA TGTGCCTGGAGTCTGGGACCGAGAGAAGCTTTCTTT. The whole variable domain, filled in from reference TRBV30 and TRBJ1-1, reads SQTIHQWPATLVQPVGSPLSLECTVEGTSNPNLYWYRQAAGRGLQLLFYSVGIGQISSEVPQNLSASRPQDRQFILSSKKLLLSDSGFYLCAWSLGPREAFFGQGTRLTVV.

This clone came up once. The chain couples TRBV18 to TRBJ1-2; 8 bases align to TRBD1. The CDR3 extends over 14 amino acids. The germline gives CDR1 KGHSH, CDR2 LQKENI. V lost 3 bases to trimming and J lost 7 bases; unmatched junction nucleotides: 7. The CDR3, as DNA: TGTGCCAGCTCACCCGACAGGGGTGATGGTGGCTACACCTTC. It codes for CASSPDRGDGGYTF. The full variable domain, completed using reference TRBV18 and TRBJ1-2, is NAGVMQNPRHLVRRRGQEARLRCSPMKGHSHVYWYRQLPEEGLKFMVYLQKENIIDESGMPKERFSAEFPKEGPSILRIQQVVRGDSAAYFCASSPDRGDGGYTFGSGTRLTVV.

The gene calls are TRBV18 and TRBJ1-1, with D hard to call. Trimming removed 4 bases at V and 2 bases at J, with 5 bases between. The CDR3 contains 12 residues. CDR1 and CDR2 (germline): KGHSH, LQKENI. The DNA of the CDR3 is TGTGCCAGCTCACTACCTAACACTGAAGCTTTCTTT. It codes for CASSLPNTEAFF.

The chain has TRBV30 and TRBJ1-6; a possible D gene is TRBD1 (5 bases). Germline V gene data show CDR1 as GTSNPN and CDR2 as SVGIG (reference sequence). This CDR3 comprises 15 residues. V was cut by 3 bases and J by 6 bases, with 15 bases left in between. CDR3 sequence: CAWRSKGFTNSPLHF. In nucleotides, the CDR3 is TGTGCCTGGAGGTCGAAGGGGTTCACTAATTCACCCCTCCACTTT.

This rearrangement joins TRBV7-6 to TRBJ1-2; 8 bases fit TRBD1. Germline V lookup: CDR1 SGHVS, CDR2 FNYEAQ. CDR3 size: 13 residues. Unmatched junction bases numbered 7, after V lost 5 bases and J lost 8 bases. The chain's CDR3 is CASSPGQVWGYTF. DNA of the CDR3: TGTGCCAGCAGCCCGGGACAGGTCTGGGGCTACACCTTC.

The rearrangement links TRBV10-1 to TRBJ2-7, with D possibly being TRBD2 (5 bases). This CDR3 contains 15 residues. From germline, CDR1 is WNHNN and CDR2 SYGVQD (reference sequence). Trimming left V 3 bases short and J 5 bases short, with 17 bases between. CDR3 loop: CASSESSPGWDEQYF. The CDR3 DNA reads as TGCGCCAGCAGTGAATCTAGCCCTGGGTGGGACGAGCAGTACTTC.

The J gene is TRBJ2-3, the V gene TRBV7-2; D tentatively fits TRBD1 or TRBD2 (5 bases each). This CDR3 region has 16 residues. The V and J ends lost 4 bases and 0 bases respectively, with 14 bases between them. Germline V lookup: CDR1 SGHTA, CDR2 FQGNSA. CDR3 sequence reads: CASSSQSGTSTDTQYF. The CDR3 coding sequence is TGTGCCAGCAGCTCGCAATCCGGGACCAGCACAGATACGCAGTATTTT.

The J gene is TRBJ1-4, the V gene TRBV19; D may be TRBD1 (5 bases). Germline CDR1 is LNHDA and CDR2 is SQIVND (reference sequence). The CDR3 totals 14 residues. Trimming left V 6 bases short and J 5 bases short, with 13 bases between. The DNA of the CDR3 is TGTGCCAGTAGCCCCGCAGGGATAAATGAAAAACTGTTTTTT. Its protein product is CASSPAGINEKLFF.

CDR3 residues: CASSYSQARDTEAFF. Written as DNA, the CDR3 is TGTGCCAGCAGTTACTCCCAGGCCCGGGACACTGAAGCTTTCTTT. The gene calls are TRBV6-6 and TRBJ1-1; no reliable D call. Deletions cut 0 bases from V and 3 bases from J, with 11 bases between. The CDR3 has 15 residues. Germline V CDR1 and CDR2: MNHNY, SVGAGI (reference sequence).

The CDR3: CASRYAGIAYF. DNA of the CDR3: TGTGCCAGCCGATACGCCGGGATAGCGTACTTC. The V and J genes are TRBV3-1 (or the pseudogene TRBV3-2) and TRBJ2-7; weak D call: TRBD2 (5 bases). This CDR3 region has 11 residues. Germline-derived CDR1 and CDR2 are LGHDT and YNNKEL (reference sequence). The V end was cut by 8 bases, the J end by 12 bases, with 17 bases between.

Written as DNA, the CDR3 is TGTGCCAGCAGCCCGGGAGTCAACCACTATGGCTACACCTTC. This encodes CASSPGVNHYGYTF. The V gene is TRBV5-6, the J gene TRBJ1-2; unclear D gene. The CDR3 is 14 residues long. Deletions cut 4 bases from V and 3 bases from J, with 13 bases between. Germline-derived CDR1 and CDR2 are SGHDT and YYEEEE.

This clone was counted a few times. For the CDR3, the DNA is TGTGCCAGCAGTGTTGTGGGGGTCGAGCAGTACTTC. It codes for CASSVVGVEQYF. The chain is built from TRBV2 and TRBJ2-7, with D perhaps being TRBD1 or TRBD2 (5 bases each). There are 12 residues in the CDR3. V was cut by 4 bases and J by 6 bases, with 10 bases left in between. Germline values: CDR1 SNHLY, CDR2 FYNNEI.

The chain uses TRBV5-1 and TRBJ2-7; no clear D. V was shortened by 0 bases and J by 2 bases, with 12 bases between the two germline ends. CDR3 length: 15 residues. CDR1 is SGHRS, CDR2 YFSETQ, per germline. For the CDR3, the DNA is TGCGCCAGCAGCTTGGACTTGGGATCACCCTACGAGCAGTACTTC. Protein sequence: CASSLDLGSPYEQYF.

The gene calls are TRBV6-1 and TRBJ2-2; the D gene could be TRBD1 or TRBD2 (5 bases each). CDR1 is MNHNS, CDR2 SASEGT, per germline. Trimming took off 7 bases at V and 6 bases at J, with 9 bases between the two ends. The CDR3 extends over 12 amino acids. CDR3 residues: CASMGDPGELFF. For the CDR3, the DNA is TGTGCCAGCATGGGGGACCCCGGGGAGCTGTTTTTT.

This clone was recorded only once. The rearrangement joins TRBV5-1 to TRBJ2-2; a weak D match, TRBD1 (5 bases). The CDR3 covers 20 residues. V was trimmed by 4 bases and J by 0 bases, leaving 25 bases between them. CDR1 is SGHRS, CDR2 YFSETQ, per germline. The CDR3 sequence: CASSPRPARAQTANTGELFF. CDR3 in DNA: TGCGCCAGCAGCCCACGACCAGCCAGGGCCCAAACTGCGAACACCGGGGAGCTGTTTTTT. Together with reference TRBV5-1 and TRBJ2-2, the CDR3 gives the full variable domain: KAGVTQTPRYLIKTRGQQVTLSCSPISGHRSVSWYQQTPGQGLQFLFEYFSETQRNKGNFPGRFSGRQFSNSRSEMNVSTLELGDSALYLCASSPRPARAQTANTGELFFGEGSRLTVL.

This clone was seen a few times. CDR3 amino acids: CATSKTPTGTETQYF. The CDR3 nucleotides are TGTGCCACCAGTAAGACACCAACAGGGACTGAGACCCAGTACTTC. The chain has TRBV15 and TRBJ2-5; D might be TRBD1 or TRBD2, each matching 6 bases. The CDR3 consists of 15 residues. CDR1 and CDR2 from the germline V gene are LNHNV and YYDKDF (reference sequence). V dropped 6 bases and J dropped 5 bases, with 19 bases sitting between them.

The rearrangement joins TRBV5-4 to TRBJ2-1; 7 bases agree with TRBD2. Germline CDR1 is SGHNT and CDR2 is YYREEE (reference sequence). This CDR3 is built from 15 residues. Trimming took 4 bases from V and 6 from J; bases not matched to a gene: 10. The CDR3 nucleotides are TGTGCCAGCAGCACGCTAGCGGCGAATTTCAATGAGCAGTTCTTC. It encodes CASSTLAANFNEQFF.